This record concerns one T cell receptor (beta chain) sequence. Repertoires were generated with immunoSEQ multiplex PCR, while TCRdb's copy carries only in-frame clones and drops some. Of a few hundred thousand clones in the sample, nearly 90% were seen once. The data were obtained in a study of blood T cell repertoires in COVID-19. Looking at the study overall: COVID-19 samples from acute and convalescent phases originated in the United States, Italy and Spain.

Cohorts were determined from participant-reported clinical history. Germline values: CDR1 SGHTA, CDR2 FQGNSA. With 5 bases clipped from V and 6 bases from J, the junction kept 5 bases outside the gene matches. This CDR3 contains 15 residues. Sequencing was done on a sample of PBMCs or T cells enriched from blood (not recorded which). The chain joins TRBV7-2 to TRBJ2-2; 11 positions agree with TRBD2. The source is a woman aged 45-65 years who had been exposed to COVID-19. CDR3 residues: CASSKLAGVPGELFF. CDR3 nucleotide sequence: TGTGCCAGCAGCAAACTAGCGGGGGTTCCCGGGGAGCTGTTTTTT. Full variable domain (outside the CDR3, taken from reference TRBV7-2 and TRBJ2-2): GAGVSQSPSNKVTEKGKDVELRCDPISGHTALYWYRQSLGQGLEFLIYFQGNSAPDKSGLPSDRFSAERTGGSVSTLTIQRTQQEDSAVYLCASSKLAGVPGELFFGEGSRLTVL.